One sample yielded the 19 T cell receptor beta chains listed below, sequenced in a study of cytomegalovirus exposure and HLA in healthy donors. With 60 Vbeta and 13 Jbeta primers, the PCR was carried out. Measured with immunoSEQ multiplex PCR; TCRdb has only the in-frame clones, and not every one. Counted here are 110,000 to 150,000 clones, approximately 73% occurring once; the ten biggest clones make up around 15%. Specimen: PBMCs. The receptors derive from a human donor in good health.

The rearrangement joins TRBV7-9 to TRBJ1-1, with D tentatively TRBD1 (5 bases). CDR3 length equals 15 residues. Trimming removed 2 bases from V and 0 bases from J, with 10 bases in between. The germline CDR1 and CDR2 sequences are SEHNR and FQNEAQ (reference sequence). This chain's CDR3 is CASSLFGGLNTEAFF. In DNA form, the CDR3 reads TGTGCCAGCAGCTTATTCGGGGGGTTGAACACTGAAGCTTTCTTT.

This clone showed up just once. The chain recombines TRBV6-5 with TRBJ2-1, with D uncertain. V lost 6 bases, J lost 4 bases, and 16 bases lay in between. Per the germline V gene, CDR1 is MNHEY and CDR2 is SVGAGI. The CDR3 has 15 residues. The CDR3 loop reads CASRSSWAGYNEQFF. CDR3 DNA sequence: TGTGCCAGCAGATCCTCGTGGGCAGGATACAATGAGCAGTTCTTC.

This chain links TRBV14 with TRBJ2-7, with 7 bases aligning to TRBD1. The CDR3 is 14 amino acids. The V gene end was trimmed by 2 bases and the J gene end by 2 bases; junction bases not matched to a gene: 3. Per the germline V gene, CDR1 is SGHDN and CDR2 is FVKESK. The CDR3 sequence: CASSQFQGAYEQYF. CDR3 nucleotide sequence: TGTGCCAGCAGCCAATTCCAGGGGGCCTACGAGCAGTACTTC.

This clone was seen only a few times. The chain links TRBV7-6 to TRBJ2-2, with TRBD2 identical over 14 bases. The germline CDR1 and CDR2 sequences are SGHVS and FNYEAQ. This CDR3 has 19 residues. J lost 1 base, V lost 5 bases, and 9 bases had no gene match. The CDR3, as DNA: TGTGCCAGCAGCGGACCGGGACTAGCGGGGGTGATGAACACCGGGGAGCTGTTTTTT. The encoded protein is CASSGPGLAGVMNTGELFF.

This chain uses TRBV19 with TRBJ2-6, with 12 bases lining up with TRBD1. The germline V gene has CDR1 LNHDA and CDR2 SQIVND (reference sequence). This CDR3 is built from 18 residues. V lost 5 bases and J lost 3; bases outside the gene matches: 8. The DNA of the CDR3 is TGTGCCAGTAGTTCCGACCGGGACAGGGGGCTTGGGGCCAACGTCCTGACTTTC. It specifies CASSSDRDRGLGANVLTF.

This clone was counted a single time. The gene calls are TRBV5-5 and TRBJ1-5; no reliable D call. CDR1 SGHKS and CDR2 YYEKEE come from the germline V gene (reference sequence). The V end lost 4 bases, the J end lost 5 bases, and 10 bases lay between the germline ends. The CDR3 extends over 13 amino acids. CDR3 sequence: CASSKDTDQPQHF. In nucleotides, the CDR3 is TGTGCCAGCAGCAAAGACACCGATCAGCCCCAGCATTTT.

There are a few counts of this clone. The genes are TRBV5-6 and TRBJ2-1; TRBD2 matches at 9 bases. The CDR3 has 16 amino acids. Germline V lookup: CDR1 SGHDT, CDR2 YYEEEE. V lost 0 bases and J lost 2; bases outside the gene matches: 3. CDR3 region: CASSLEREAAYNEQFF. DNA of the CDR3: TGTGCCAGCAGCTTGGAGCGGGAGGCGGCCTACAATGAGCAGTTCTTC.

The chain recombines TRBV6-5 with TRBJ1-5; no reliable D call. This CDR3 is built from 13 residues. Germline V gene data show CDR1 as MNHEY and CDR2 as SVGAGI. Between the trimmed V and J ends, which lost 2 bases and 7 bases, there was a span of 9 bases. As DNA, the CDR3 is TGTGCCAGCAGTTACACGGAGGACCAGCCCCAGCATTTT. Translated: CASSYTEDQPQHF.

This rearrangement joins TRBV5-5 to TRBJ1-2; 8 bases are a match to TRBD1. Trimming at V came to 2 bases and at J to 2 bases, leaving 5 bases not matched to a gene. CDR3 length equals 15 residues. Per germline, CDR1 SGHKS and CDR2 YYEKEE (reference sequence). CDR3: CASSFRQGLNYGYTF. The CDR3 DNA sequence: TGTGCCAGCAGCTTTAGACAGGGGCTCAACTATGGCTACACCTTC.

This clone was observed a single time. The chain carries TRBV5-4 and TRBJ1-2, with D maybe TRBD1 (5 bases). V was cut by 1 base and J by 7 bases, with 11 bases left in between. Germline V gene lookup returns CDR1 SGHNT and CDR2 YYREEE (reference sequence). The CDR3 spans 13 residues. CDR3 coding DNA: TGTGCCAGCAGCTTGCAAGGGGCAGGTGGCTACACCTTC. Protein product: CASSLQGAGGYTF.

This clone has just a few counts. J is TRBJ2-1 and V is TRBV5-6, with D perhaps matching TRBD2 (6 bases). The CDR3 runs 16 residues. Germline V gene lookup returns CDR1 SGHDT and CDR2 YYEEEE. Trimming shortened V by 4 bases and J by 0 bases, and 14 bases separated the two germline ends. In nucleotides, the CDR3 is TGTGCCAGCAGCAAGGACTACTCCAGCTCCTACAATGAGCAGTTCTTC. Residues: CASSKDYSSSYNEQFF.

The chain couples TRBV25-1 to TRBJ2-1; possible D gene TRBD2, 6 bases. The CDR3 covers 16 residues. V lost 1 base and J 1 base, leaving 11 bases between the germline ends. Germline V lookup: CDR1 MGHDK, CDR2 SYGVNS. The CDR3 sequence is CASSEWRGESYNEQFF. The CDR3 DNA reads as TGTGCCAGCAGTGAATGGAGGGGCGAGTCCTACAATGAGCAGTTCTTC.

V usage is TRBV4-2 and J usage is TRBJ2-2; TRBD2 aligns across 7 bases. Germline values: CDR1 LGHNA, CDR2 YNFKEQ. The CDR3 contains 18 residues. V gave up 1 base and J gave up 0 bases; unmatched junction bases: 8. The CDR3 loop is CASSQVRLAATNTGELFF. In DNA, the CDR3 is TGTGCCAGCAGCCAAGTACGACTAGCCGCTACGAACACCGGGGAGCTGTTTTTT.

This clone was counted a few times. The rearrangement joins TRBV6-1 to TRBJ2-3; TRBD2 matches at 7 bases. The junction had 10 bases not matched to a gene; V was cut back by 6 bases and J by 4 bases. CDR1 MNHNS and CDR2 SASEGT come from the germline V gene. This CDR3 region has 15 residues. CDR3 protein: CASSERRGGADTQYF. DNA for the CDR3: TGTGCCAGCAGCGAAAGGCGGGGAGGGGCAGATACGCAGTATTTT.

The gene calls are TRBV28 and TRBJ2-7; D is undetermined. The CDR3 has 16 residues. The V gene lost 2 bases and the J gene lost 0 bases, with 14 bases spanning the gap. Germline CDR1 and CDR2: MDHEN and SYDVKM. CDR3 nucleotides: TGTGCCAGCAGTTTACTTGGGCTTACGAGCTCCTACGAGCAGTACTTC. This translates into CASSLLGLTSSYEQYF.

The chain couples TRBV28 to TRBJ1-2; perhaps TRBD1 as D (6 bases). V was trimmed by 3 bases and J by 5 bases, leaving 19 bases between them. The CDR3 covers 16 residues. The germline V gene encodes CDR1 MDHEN and CDR2 SYDVKM. The CDR3 region is CASSFTLPAGVYGYTF. For the CDR3, the DNA is TGTGCCAGCAGTTTTACCCTACCCGCAGGGGTGTATGGCTACACCTTC.

The rearrangement uses TRBV27 and TRBJ2-3; 10 bases align to TRBD2. The CDR3 covers 16 residues. The trim removed 6 bases at V and 2 bases at J, leaving 8 bases unmatched. Germline V gives CDR1 MNHEY, CDR2 SMNVEV (reference sequence). The CDR3 here is CASRPLAGAPTDTQYF. The CDR3, as DNA: TGTGCCAGCAGGCCCCTAGCGGGGGCACCCACAGATACGCAGTATTTT.

CDR3 protein: CASSPTGTSDSGNTIYF. The CDR3 DNA reads as TGTGCCAGCAGCCCGACCGGGACATCGGACTCTGGAAACACCATATATTTT. The J gene is TRBJ1-3, the V gene TRBV7-3, with D possibly matching TRBD1 (6 bases). Germline values: CDR1 SGHTA, CDR2 FQGTGA. The CDR3 length is 17 residues. V shed 5 bases and J shed 0 bases, with 17 bases lying between them.

The CDR3: CASSLSAAWAYNSPLHF. DNA for the CDR3: TGTGCCAGCAGTTTATCCGCGGCGTGGGCCTATAATTCACCCCTCCACTTT. The V call is TRBV27, the J call TRBJ1-6; D is unresolved. V dropped 0 bases and J dropped 2 bases, with 11 bases sitting between them. This CDR3 has 17 amino acids. Looked up from germline, CDR1 is MNHEY and CDR2 is SMNVEV (reference sequence).